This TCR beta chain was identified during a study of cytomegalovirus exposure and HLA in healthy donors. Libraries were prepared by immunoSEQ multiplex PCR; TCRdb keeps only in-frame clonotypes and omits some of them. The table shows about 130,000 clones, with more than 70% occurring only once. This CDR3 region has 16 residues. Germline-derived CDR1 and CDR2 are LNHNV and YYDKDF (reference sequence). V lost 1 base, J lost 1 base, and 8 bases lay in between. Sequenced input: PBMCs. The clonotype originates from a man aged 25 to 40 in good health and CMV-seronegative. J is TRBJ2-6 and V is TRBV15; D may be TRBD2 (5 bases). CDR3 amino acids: CATSRGEGSGANVLTF. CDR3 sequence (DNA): TGTGCCACCAGCAGAGGAGAGGGATCTGGGGCCAACGTCCTGACTTTC.